Included here is one T cell receptor beta chain sequence, with context. Antigen: not known. This record belongs to a study of CD8 T cells in Susac syndrome. Study conclusions and caveats: No clonal expansion appeared among CD4+ T cells in Susac patients.

The CDR3 covers 10 residues. Trimming took 4 bases from V and 6 from J, leaving 6 bases between them. Per the germline V gene, CDR1 is SQVTM and CDR2 is ANQGSEA. Reverse transcription used about 0.5 to 1 ug RNA and random hexamers. TCR beta CDR3 was amplified by immunoSEQ multiplex PCR. This amplification extended across 54 Vbeta and 13 Jbeta segments. TCRdb reanalysed the immunoSEQ multiplex PCR reads using MiXCR and keeps one entry per CDR3 protein. This table holds fewer than 200,000 distinct CDR3 sequences, 94% found once. TEMRA cells were FACS-enriched, with CD8+ and CD4+ T cells isolated negatively.

The sequencing input was CD4+ T cells from PBMCs. This chain connects TRBV29-1 to TRBJ1-1; D is undetermined. This receptor was identified in a human donor with Susac syndrome. The CDR3 DNA reads TGCAGCGTTGCCCCCGCTGAAGCTTTCTTT. Translating it yields CSVAPAEAFF.